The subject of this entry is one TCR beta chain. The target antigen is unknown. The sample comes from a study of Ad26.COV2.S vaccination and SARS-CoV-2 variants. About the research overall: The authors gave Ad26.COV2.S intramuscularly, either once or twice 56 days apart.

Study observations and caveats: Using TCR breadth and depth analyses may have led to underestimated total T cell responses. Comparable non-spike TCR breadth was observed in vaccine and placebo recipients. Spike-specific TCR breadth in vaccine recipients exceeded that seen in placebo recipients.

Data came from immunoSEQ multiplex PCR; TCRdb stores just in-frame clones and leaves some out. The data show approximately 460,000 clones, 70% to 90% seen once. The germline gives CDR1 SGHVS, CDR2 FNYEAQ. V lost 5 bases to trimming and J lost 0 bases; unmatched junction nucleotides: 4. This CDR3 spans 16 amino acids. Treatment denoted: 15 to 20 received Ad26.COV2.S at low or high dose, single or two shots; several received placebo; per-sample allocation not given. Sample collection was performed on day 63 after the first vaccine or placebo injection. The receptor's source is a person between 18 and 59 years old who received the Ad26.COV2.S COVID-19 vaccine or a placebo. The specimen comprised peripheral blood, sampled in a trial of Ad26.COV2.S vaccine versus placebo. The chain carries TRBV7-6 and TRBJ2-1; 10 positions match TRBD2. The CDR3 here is CASSKGLAASYNEQFF. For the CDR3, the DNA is TGTGCCAGCAGCAAAGGACTAGCGGCCTCCTACAATGAGCAGTTCTTC.